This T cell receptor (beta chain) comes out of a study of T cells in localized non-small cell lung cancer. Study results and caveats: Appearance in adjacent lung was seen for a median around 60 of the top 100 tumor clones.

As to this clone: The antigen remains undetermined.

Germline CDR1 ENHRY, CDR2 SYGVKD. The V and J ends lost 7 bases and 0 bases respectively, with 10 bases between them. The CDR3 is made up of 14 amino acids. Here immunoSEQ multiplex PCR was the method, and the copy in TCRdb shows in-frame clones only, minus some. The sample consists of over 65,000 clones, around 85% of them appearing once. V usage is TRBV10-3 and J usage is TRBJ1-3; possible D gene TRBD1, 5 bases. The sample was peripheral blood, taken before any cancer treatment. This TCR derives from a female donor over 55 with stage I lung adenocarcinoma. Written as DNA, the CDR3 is TGTGCCATCAAGACAGTCCTCTCTGGAAACACCATATATTTT. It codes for CAIKTVLSGNTIYF.